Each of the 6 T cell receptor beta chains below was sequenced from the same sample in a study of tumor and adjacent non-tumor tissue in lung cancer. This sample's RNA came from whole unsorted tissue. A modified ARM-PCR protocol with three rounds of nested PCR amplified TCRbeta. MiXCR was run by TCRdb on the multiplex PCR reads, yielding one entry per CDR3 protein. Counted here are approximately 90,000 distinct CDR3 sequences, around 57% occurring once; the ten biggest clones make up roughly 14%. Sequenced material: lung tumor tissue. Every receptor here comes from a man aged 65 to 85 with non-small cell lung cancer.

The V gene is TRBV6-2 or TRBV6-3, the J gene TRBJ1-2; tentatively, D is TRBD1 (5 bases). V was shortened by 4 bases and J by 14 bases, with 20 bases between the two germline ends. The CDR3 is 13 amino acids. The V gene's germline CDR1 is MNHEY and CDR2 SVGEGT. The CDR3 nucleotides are TGTGCCAGCAGTTTCAGGGCTCGCTATGTCTATACCTTC. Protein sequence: CASSFRARYVYTF.

The CDR3 DNA sequence: TGCAGTGCTATGGCGTTCAGCAACGAGCAGTACTTC. Translation: CSAMAFSNEQYF. The chain is built from TRBV20-1 and TRBJ2-7; D is unresolved. Germline CDR1 reads DFQATT; CDR2 reads SNEGSKA (reference sequence). The CDR3 extends over 12 amino acids. Trimming cost V 4 bases and J 5 bases, with 12 bases left between them.

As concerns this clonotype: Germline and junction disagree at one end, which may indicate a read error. The CDR3 DNA reads TGCGCCAGCAGTCCCCGGGACAGGGTTTCTGAGACCCAGTACTTC. Its protein product is CASSPRDRVSETQYF. The gene calls are TRBV11-1 and TRBJ2-5; TRBD1 agrees at 9 bases. The CDR3 spans 15 residues. Germline values: CDR1 SGHAT, CDR2 FQDESV (reference sequence). Filled out from reference TRBV11-1 and TRBJ2-5, the complete variable domain reads EAEVAQSPRYKITEKSQAVAFWCDPISGHATLYWYRQILGQGPELLVQFQDESVVDDSQLPKDRFSAERLKGVDSTLKIQPAELGDSAMYLCASSPRDRVSETQYFGPGTRLLVL.

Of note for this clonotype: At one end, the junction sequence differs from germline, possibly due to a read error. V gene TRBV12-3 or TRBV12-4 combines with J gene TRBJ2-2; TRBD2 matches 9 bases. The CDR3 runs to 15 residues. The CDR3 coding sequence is TGTGCCAGCACTGGGCCAGCGGGGGGTGGCGGGGACCTGTTTTTT. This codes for CASTGPAGGGGDLFF.

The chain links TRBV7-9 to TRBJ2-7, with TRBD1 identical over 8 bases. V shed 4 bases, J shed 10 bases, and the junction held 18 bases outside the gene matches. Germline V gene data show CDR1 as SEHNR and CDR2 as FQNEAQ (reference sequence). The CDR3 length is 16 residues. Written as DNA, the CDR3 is TGTGCCAGCAGCTCCCCCGGACAGGGAGGCGTAGGGGATCAGTACTTC. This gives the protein CASSSPGQGGVGDQYF.

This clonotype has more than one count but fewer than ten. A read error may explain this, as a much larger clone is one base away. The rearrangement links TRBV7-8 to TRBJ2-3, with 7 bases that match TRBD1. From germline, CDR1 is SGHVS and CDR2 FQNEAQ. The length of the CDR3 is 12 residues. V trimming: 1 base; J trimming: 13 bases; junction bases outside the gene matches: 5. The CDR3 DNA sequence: TGTGCCAGCAGCTTAGACGACAGGGATAAGTATTTT. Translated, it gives CASSLDDRDKYF.